The T cell receptor (beta chain) under discussion was sequenced for a study of blood T cell repertoires in COVID-19. This table comes from immunoSEQ multiplex PCR, and its TCRdb copy is limited to in-frame clones, with some not included. The repertoire holds about 300,000 clones, approximately 92% seen once, with approximately 7.5% in the top ten. The germline V gene has CDR1 SNHLY and CDR2 FYNNEI. The CDR3 length is 12 residues. Germline trimming cut 3 bases from V and 9 bases from J; bases unmatched to any gene: 5. The chain is built from TRBV2 and TRBJ2-7; the match to TRBD2 covers 7 bases. Input material: peripheral blood. This receptor was taken from a woman aged 25 to 39 with COVID-19, enrolled during active disease. Written as DNA, the CDR3 is TGTGCCAGCAGTGATGGGACTAATGGGCAGTACTTC. Translating it yields CASSDGTNGQYF.